The present T cell receptor beta chain was sequenced within a study of blood T cell repertoires in COVID-19. Across the whole study: Samples taken during acute and convalescent COVID-19 were collected in the United States, Italy and Spain.

The CDR3 length is 15 residues. V lost 5 bases and J lost 2, with 16 bases in between. Per the germline V gene, CDR1 is LNHDA and CDR2 is SQIVND (reference sequence). Participants were aged about 18 to 89 years from approximately 23 US areas. In assigning cohorts, the study relied on participant-reported clinical history. Recovered Cohort 3 donors showed two negative PCRs, clearance, or symptom resolution. Sequenced by immunoSEQ multiplex PCR; TCRdb stores in-frame clones only, minus some. This table holds approximately 360,000 clones, roughly four fifths found once. The receptor was derived from a woman between 50 and 59 years old who had recovered from COVID-19. Sequencing was carried out using PBMCs or T cells enriched from blood (not recorded which). J is TRBJ2-7 and V is TRBV19; no firm D call. The CDR3 is CASSLTGRPTYEQYF. In DNA, the CDR3 is TGTGCCAGTAGTTTGACGGGTCGCCCAACCTACGAGCAGTACTTC.